The 18 T cell receptor beta chains in this list originate from one sample, sequenced in a study of shared clonotypes between healthy human individuals (dated by TCRdb to about 2020). The method behind the library was the immunoSEQ multiplex PCR assay. As stored in TCRdb, this immuneACCESS dataset retains in-frame rearrangements with V and J assigned. A fraction of the clones does not appear; measured against another copy, unresolved V genes explain less than half of the discrepancy, and the remainder lacks a known reason. Within this sample are millions of clones, with about 95% of them counted one time only. The top ten clonotypes cover about 1.1% of the sample. CD8 naive samples were CD45RO-negative cells positively selected for CCR7, giving a CD45RA+CCR7+ population that excluded TemRA cells. Sequences were obtained from naive CD8+ T cells sorted from blood. This specimen's cell subset or site label, per the study, means: CD45RA+CCR7+. These receptors were collected from a man between 18 and 35 years old in good health.

The chain joins TRBV2 to TRBJ1-1; TRBD1 is a possible D gene (5 bases). V was cut by 5 bases and J by 1 base, with 17 bases left in between. The germline V gene encodes CDR1 SNHLY and CDR2 FYNNEI. The CDR3 has 16 amino acids. As DNA, the CDR3 is TGTGCCAGCAGTTCTGGCAGGGCAGTATCGAACACTGAAGCTTTCTTT. Translated: CASSSGRAVSNTEAFF.

To note about this clone: The same CDR3 arises from other DNA sequences in this sample as well. The chain has TRBV9 and TRBJ2-3; D is unresolved. Germline lookup yields CDR1 SGDLS and CDR2 YYNGEE. Trimming cost V 0 bases and J 0 bases, with 5 bases left between them. CDR3 length: 14 amino acids. CDR3 residues: CASSVAGSTDTQYF. The CDR3 coding sequence is TGTGCCAGCAGCGTAGCAGGTAGCACAGATACGCAGTATTTT.

This clone was seen just once. The chain is built from TRBV27 and TRBJ2-5; D assignment may be TRBD1 or TRBD2 (5 bases each). With 3 bases removed from V and 3 bases from J, the gap between germline ends came to 11 bases. Per germline, CDR1 MNHEY and CDR2 SMNVEV (reference sequence). This CDR3 is built from 14 residues. As DNA, the CDR3 is TGTGCCAGCAGTTTGTTGGGACCCAAAGAGACCCAGTACTTC. This codes for CASSLLGPKETQYF.

This clone came up once. The chain combines TRBV13 with TRBJ1-1; D gene unclear. V dropped 5 bases and J dropped 6 bases, with 13 bases sitting between them. This CDR3 has 13 residues. Per germline, CDR1 PRHDT and CDR2 FYEKMQ (reference sequence). This CDR3 reads CASSPPSGAEAFF. As DNA, the CDR3 is TGTGCCAGCAGCCCCCCGAGCGGGGCTGAAGCTTTCTTT.

This rearrangement joins TRBV28 to TRBJ1-2, with 10 bases that match TRBD1. Germline-derived CDR1 and CDR2 are MDHEN and SYDVKM. This CDR3 has 17 amino acids. V lost 6 bases, J lost 5 bases, and 15 bases stayed unmatched. The CDR3: CASRGVPPGQGNYGYTF. CDR3 sequence (DNA): TGTGCCAGCAGGGGGGTACCACCGGGACAGGGGAATTATGGCTACACCTTC.

This chain links TRBV7-3 with TRBJ2-3; TRBD1 or TRBD2 may be the D gene (5 bases each). The V gene lost 0 bases and the J gene lost 3 bases, with 7 bases spanning the gap. Germline V gene sequence: CDR1 SGHTA, CDR2 FQGTGA. This CDR3 is 14 amino acids long. The DNA of the CDR3 is TGTGCCAGCAGCTTAACGGGGGAAACAGATACGCAGTATTTT. This codes for CASSLTGETDTQYF.

This clone was seen only once. At one of its ends the junction is not consistent with the germline gene, which may arise from a read error. The same CDR3 arises from other DNA sequences in this sample as well. The rearrangement links TRBV7-9 to TRBJ2-5; 12 nucleotides agree with TRBD2. The V gene's germline CDR1 is SEHNR and CDR2 FQNEAQ (reference sequence). The CDR3 covers 15 residues. CDR3 sequence reads: CASSLAGGGQETQYF. The CDR3 DNA is TGTGCCAGCAGCCTAGCGGGAGGGGGTCAAGAGACCCAGTACTTC.

The chain has TRBV14 and TRBJ2-5; TRBD1 or TRBD2 may be the D gene (5 bases each). There are 15 residues in the CDR3. Germline lookup yields CDR1 SGHDN and CDR2 FVKESK. V was trimmed by 3 bases and J by 5 bases, leaving 16 bases between them. The CDR3 DNA reads TGTGCCAGCAGCCAGGGGACGGCCGGGGTGGAGACCCAGTACTTC. Amino acid sequence: CASSQGTAGVETQYF. Looking up the rest from reference TRBV14 and TRBJ2-5 gives the full variable domain: EAGVTQFPSHSVIEKGQTVTLRCDPISGHDNLYWYRRVMGKEIKFLLHFVKESKQDESGMPNNRFLAERTGGTYSTLKVQPAELEDSGVYFCASSQGTAGVETQYFGPGTRLLVL.

The chain recombines TRBV29-1 with TRBJ2-5; no reliable D call. V shed 5 bases and J shed 2 bases, with 6 bases lying between them. CDR1 is SQVTM and CDR2 is ANQGSEA in the germline V gene. This CDR3 contains 11 residues. The CDR3 DNA is TGCAGCGTTCTCAGACAAGAGACCCAGTACTTC. As protein: CSVLRQETQYF.

The V call is TRBV28, the J call TRBJ1-1; D perhaps matches TRBD1 (6 bases). CDR1 and CDR2 from the germline V gene are MDHEN and SYDVKM. The CDR3 sequence is 16 residues long. The V gene lost 3 bases and the J gene lost 1 base, with 15 bases spanning the gap. The DNA for the CDR3 is TGTGCCAGCAGTTTGGGTTTACAGGGTACGAACACTGAAGCTTTCTTT. This translates into CASSLGLQGTNTEAFF.

The table lists this clone with a count of one. The V and J genes are TRBV4-1 and TRBJ1-2; D not resolved. The CDR3 extends over 11 amino acids. The V end lost 0 bases, the J end lost 8 bases, and 4 bases lay between the germline ends. CDR1 and CDR2 from the germline V gene are MGHRA and YSYEKL. This CDR3 is CASSQDTGYTF. In DNA, the CDR3 is TGCGCCAGCAGCCAAGATACAGGCTACACCTTC.

V and J are TRBV5-6 and TRBJ2-7; D assignment may be TRBD1 or TRBD2 (5 bases each). CDR1 and CDR2 (germline): SGHDT, YYEEEE. The V end lost 4 bases, the J end lost 5 bases, and 19 bases lay between the germline ends. There are 15 residues in the CDR3. This chain's CDR3 is CASSPAGAGRDEQYF. The CDR3, as DNA: TGTGCCAGCAGCCCGGCCGGGGCAGGCCGTGACGAGCAGTACTTC.

On this clone itself: At the DNA level, this CDR3 is encoded by other sequences in the same sample as well. J is TRBJ2-5 and V is TRBV27; D may match TRBD1 or TRBD2 (5 bases each). V was cut by 1 base and J by 1 base, with 7 bases left in between. Germline values: CDR1 MNHEY, CDR2 SMNVEV (reference sequence). The CDR3 sequence is 14 residues long. The CDR3 nucleotides are TGTGCCAGCAGTTTATTGGGGACCCAAGAGACCCAGTACTTC. It is translated as CASSLLGTQETQYF.

The rearrangement links TRBV9 to TRBJ2-4; a possible D gene is TRBD1 (5 bases). The CDR3 loop spans 13 amino acids. V lost 0 bases and J 8 bases, leaving 9 bases between the germline ends. Germline V CDR1 and CDR2: SGDLS, YYNGEE. CDR3 amino acids: CASSVEGADIQYF. In DNA, the CDR3 is TGTGCCAGCAGCGTAGAAGGGGCGGACATTCAGTACTTC.

The rearrangement joins TRBV2 to TRBJ2-3, with TRBD1 matching over 10 bases. The V gene's germline CDR1 is SNHLY and CDR2 FYNNEI. CDR3 length: 15 residues. V was clipped by 11 bases and J by 5 bases; unmatched bases: 13. This chain's CDR3 is CAGSQLGQGIDTQYF. CDR3 DNA: TGTGCCGGGTCACAGTTGGGACAGGGGATAGATACGCAGTATTTT.

This chain connects TRBV13 to TRBJ2-2, with TRBD1 matching 9 bases. The CDR3 has 16 residues. J gave up 4 bases and V 0 bases, and 3 bases lay outside the gene matches. CDR1 and CDR2 (germline): PRHDT, FYEKMQ (reference sequence). The CDR3 bases are TGTGCCAGCAGCTTAGGGTTGGACAGGGGCACCGGGGAGCTGTTTTTT. As protein: CASSLGLDRGTGELFF.

V and J are TRBV18 and TRBJ2-3; 12 bases fit TRBD2. V was clipped by 5 bases and J by 1 base; unmatched bases: 1. CDR3 length equals 15 residues. In germline, CDR1 is KGHSH, CDR2 LQKENI. This CDR3 is CASSSSGGGTDTQYF. In nucleotides, the CDR3 is TGTGCCAGCTCATCTAGCGGGGGGGGCACAGATACGCAGTATTTT.

This clone was seen just once. This chain connects TRBV5-6 to TRBJ2-5; D is possibly TRBD1 or TRBD2 (5 bases each). Germline CDR1 and CDR2: SGHDT and YYEEEE. V was clipped by 0 bases and J by 2 bases, with 14 bases between them. The CDR3 totals 16 residues. CDR3 coding DNA: TGTGCCAGCAGCTTGGGCGGTGGGGGAACGCAAGAGACCCAGTACTTC. Translating it yields CASSLGGGGTQETQYF.